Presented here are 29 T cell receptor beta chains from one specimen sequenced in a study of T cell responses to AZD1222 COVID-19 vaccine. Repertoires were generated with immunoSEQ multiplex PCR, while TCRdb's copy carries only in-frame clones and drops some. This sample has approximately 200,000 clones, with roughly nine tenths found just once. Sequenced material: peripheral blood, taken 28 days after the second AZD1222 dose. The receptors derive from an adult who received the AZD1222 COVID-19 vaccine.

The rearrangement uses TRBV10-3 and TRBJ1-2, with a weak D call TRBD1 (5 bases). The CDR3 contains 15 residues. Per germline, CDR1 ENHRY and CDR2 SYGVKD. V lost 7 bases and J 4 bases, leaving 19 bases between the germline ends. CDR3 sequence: CAITPFRDSPYGYTF. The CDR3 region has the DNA TGTGCCATCACCCCCTTCCGGGACTCTCCCTATGGCTACACCTTC.

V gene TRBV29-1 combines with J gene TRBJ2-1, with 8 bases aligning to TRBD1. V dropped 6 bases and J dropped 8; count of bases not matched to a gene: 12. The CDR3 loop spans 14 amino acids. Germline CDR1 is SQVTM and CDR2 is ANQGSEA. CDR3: CSVLGGTGIDEQFF. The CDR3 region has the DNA TGCAGCGTCCTAGGGGGGACAGGTATAGATGAGCAGTTCTTC.

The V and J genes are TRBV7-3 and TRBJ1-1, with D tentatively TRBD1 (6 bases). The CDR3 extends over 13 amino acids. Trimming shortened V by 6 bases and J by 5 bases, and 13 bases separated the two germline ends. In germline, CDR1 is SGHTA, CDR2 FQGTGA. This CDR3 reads CASSKQGGTEAFF. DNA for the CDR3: TGTGCCAGCAGTAAACAGGGAGGGACTGAAGCTTTCTTT.

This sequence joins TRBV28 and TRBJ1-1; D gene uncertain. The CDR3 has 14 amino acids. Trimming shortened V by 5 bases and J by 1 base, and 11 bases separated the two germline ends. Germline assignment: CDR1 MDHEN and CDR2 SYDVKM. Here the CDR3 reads CASSTTFKNTEAFF. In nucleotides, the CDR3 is TGTGCCAGCAGTACTACATTCAAGAACACTGAAGCTTTCTTT.

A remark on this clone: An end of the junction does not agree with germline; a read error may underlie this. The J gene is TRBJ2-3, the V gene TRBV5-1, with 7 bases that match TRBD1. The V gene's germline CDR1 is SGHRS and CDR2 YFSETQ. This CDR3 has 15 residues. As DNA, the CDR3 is TGCGCCAGTAGCTCGGGACAGACTAGCACAGATACGCAGTATTTT. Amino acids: CASSSGQTSTDTQYF.

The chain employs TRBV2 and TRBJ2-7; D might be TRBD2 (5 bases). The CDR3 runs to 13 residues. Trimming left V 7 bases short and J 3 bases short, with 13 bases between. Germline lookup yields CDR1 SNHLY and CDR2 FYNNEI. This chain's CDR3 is CASTRGLGYEQYF. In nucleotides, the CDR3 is TGTGCCAGCACCCGAGGGTTGGGCTACGAGCAGTACTTC.

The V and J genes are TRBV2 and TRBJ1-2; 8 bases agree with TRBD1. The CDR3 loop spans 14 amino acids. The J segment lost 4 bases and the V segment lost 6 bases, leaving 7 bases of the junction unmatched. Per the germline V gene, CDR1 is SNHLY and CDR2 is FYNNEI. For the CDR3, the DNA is TGTGCCAGCAGACGGGACAGGCTTACCTATGGCTACACCTTC. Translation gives CASRRDRLTYGYTF.

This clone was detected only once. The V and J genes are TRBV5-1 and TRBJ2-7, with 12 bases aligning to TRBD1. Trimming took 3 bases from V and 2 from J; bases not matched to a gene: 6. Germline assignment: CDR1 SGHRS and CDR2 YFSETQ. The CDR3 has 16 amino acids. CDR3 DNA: TGCGCCAGCAGCTCGTACCGGGACAGGGGGCCCTACGAGCAGTACTTC. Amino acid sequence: CASSSYRDRGPYEQYF.

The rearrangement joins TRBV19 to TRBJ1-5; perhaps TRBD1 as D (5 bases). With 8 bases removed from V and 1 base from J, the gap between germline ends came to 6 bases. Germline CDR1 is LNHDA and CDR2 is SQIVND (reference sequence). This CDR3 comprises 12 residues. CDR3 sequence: CASGGSNQPQHF. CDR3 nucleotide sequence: TGTGCCAGTGGGGGGAGCAATCAGCCCCAGCATTTT.

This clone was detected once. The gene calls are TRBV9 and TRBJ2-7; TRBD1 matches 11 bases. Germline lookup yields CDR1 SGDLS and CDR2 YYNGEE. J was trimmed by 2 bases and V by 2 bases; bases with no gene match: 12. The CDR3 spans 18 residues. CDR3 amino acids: CASSVGQGVEGATYEQYF. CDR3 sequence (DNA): TGTGCCAGCAGCGTGGGACAGGGGGTTGAGGGAGCTACCTACGAGCAGTACTTC. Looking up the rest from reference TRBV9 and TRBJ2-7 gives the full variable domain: DSGVTQTPKHLITATGQRVTLRCSPRSGDLSVYWYQQSLDQGLQFLIQYYNGEERAKGNILERFSAQQFPDLHSELNLSSLELGDSALYFCASSVGQGVEGATYEQYFGPGTRLTVT.

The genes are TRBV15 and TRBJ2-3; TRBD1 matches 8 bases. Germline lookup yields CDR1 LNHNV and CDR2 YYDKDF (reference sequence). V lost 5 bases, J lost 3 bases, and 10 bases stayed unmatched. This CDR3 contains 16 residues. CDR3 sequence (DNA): TGTGCCACCAGCCCCTGGACAGGGAAGGGGACAGATACGCAGTATTTT. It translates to CATSPWTGKGTDTQYF. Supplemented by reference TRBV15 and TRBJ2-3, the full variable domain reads DAMVIQNPRYQVTQFGKPVTLSCSQTLNHNVMYWYQQKSSQAPKLLFHYYDKDFNNEADTPDNFQSRRPNTSFCFLDIRSPGLGDTAMYLCATSPWTGKGTDTQYFGPGTRLTVL.

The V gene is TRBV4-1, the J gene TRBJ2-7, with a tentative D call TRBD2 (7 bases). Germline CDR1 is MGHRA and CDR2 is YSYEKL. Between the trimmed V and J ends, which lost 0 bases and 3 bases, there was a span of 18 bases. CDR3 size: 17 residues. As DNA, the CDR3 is TGCGCCAGCAGCCAAGAAGCTACAGGGAGGGGTGTCTACGAGCAGTACTTC. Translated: CASSQEATGRGVYEQYF.

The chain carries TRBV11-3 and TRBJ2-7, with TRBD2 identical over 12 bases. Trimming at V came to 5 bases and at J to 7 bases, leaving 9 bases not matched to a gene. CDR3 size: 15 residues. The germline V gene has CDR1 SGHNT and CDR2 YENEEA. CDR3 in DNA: TGTGCCAGCAGCAACTTGACTAGCGGGAGACATGAGCAGTACTTC. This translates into CASSNLTSGRHEQYF.

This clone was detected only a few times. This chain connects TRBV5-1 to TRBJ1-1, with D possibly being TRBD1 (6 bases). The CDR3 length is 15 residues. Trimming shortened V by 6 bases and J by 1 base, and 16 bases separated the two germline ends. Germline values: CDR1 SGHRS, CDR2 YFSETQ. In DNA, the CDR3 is TGCGCCAGCACCCCGGGGGGCAGGAAGAACACTGAAGCTTTCTTT. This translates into CASTPGGRKNTEAFF.

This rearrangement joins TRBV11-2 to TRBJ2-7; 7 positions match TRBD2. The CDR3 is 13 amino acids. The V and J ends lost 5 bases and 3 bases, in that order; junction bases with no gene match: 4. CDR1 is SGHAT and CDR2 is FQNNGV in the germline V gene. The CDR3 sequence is CASSPWTSYEQYF. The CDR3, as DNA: TGTGCCAGCAGCCCATGGACTAGCTACGAGCAGTACTTC.

The CDR3 DNA sequence: TGTGCCAGCAGCCAGGCCGGGGGCCCCCTCTATGGCTACACCTTC. Its protein product is CASSQAGGPLYGYTF. V and J are TRBV5-4 and TRBJ1-2, with D perhaps matching TRBD1 (6 bases). Deletions cut 4 bases from V and 4 bases from J, with 17 bases between. Looked up from germline, CDR1 is SGHNT and CDR2 is YYREEE (reference sequence). The CDR3 runs to 15 residues.

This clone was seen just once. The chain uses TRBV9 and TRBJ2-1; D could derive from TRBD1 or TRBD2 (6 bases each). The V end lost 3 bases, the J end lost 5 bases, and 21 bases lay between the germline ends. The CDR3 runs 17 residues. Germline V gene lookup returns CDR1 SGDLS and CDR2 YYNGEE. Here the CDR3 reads CASSARPGGGPNNEQFF. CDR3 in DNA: TGTGCCAGCAGCGCCCGGCCCGGGGGCGGACCCAACAATGAGCAGTTCTTC.

CDR3 in amino acids: CASTSTSGRLRDTQYF. In nucleotides, the CDR3 is TGTGCCAGTACCTCGACTAGCGGGAGACTGAGAGATACGCAGTATTTT. The chain combines TRBV19 with TRBJ2-3; 12 bases line up with TRBD2. V trimming: 7 bases; J trimming: 5 bases; junction bases outside the gene matches: 10. Per germline, CDR1 LNHDA and CDR2 SQIVND (reference sequence). The CDR3 is 16 amino acids.

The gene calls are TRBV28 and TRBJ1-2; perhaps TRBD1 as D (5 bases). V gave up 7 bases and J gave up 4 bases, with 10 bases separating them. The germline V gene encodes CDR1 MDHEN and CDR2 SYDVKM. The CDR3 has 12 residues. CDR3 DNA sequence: TGTGCCAGCACTCTTAGGGGCTATGGCTACACCTTC. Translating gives CASTLRGYGYTF.

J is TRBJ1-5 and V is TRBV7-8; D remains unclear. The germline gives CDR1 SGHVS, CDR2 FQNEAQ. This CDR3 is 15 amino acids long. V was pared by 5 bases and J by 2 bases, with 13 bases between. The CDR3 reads CASSAGLEGNQPQHF. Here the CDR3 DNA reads TGTGCCAGCAGCGCCGGGCTCGAGGGCAATCAGCCCCAGCATTTT. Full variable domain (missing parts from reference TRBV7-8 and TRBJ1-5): GAGVSQSPRYKVAKRGQDVALRCDPISGHVSLFWYQQALGQGPEFLTYFQNEAQLDKSGLPSDRFFAERPEGSVSTLKIQRTQQEDSAVYLCASSAGLEGNQPQHFGDGTRLSIL.

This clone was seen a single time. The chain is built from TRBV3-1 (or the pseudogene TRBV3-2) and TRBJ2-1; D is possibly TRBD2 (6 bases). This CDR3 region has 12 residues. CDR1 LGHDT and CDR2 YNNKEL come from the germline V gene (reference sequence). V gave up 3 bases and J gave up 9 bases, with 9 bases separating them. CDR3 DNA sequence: TGTGCCAGCAGCCAGGGCGGGGTTGAGCAGTTCTTC. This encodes CASSQGGVEQFF.

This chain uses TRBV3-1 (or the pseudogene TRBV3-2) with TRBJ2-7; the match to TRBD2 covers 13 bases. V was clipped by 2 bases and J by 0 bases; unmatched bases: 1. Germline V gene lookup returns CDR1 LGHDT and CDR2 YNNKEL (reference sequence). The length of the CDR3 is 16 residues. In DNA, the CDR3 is TGTGCCAGCAGCCAAAGGACTAGCGGGAGCTCCTACGAGCAGTACTTC. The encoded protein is CASSQRTSGSSYEQYF.

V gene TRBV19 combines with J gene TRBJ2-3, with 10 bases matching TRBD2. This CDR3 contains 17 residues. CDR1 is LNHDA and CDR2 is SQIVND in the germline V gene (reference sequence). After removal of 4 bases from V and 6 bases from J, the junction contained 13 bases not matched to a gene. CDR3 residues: CASSSAYRSSGRDTQYF. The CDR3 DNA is TGTGCCAGTAGTAGCGCTTACCGGAGTAGCGGGAGGGATACGCAGTATTTT.

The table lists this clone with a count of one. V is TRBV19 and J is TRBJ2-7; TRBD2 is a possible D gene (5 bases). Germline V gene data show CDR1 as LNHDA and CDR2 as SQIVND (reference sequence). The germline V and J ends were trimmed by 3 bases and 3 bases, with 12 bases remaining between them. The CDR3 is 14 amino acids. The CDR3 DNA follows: TGTGCCAGTAGTATCTGGGCGAGCGGCTACGAGCAGTACTTC. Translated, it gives CASSIWASGYEQYF.

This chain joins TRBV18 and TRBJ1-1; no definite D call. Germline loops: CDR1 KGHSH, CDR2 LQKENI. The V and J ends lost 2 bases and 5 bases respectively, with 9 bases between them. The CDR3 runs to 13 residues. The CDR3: CASSPTSGTEAFF. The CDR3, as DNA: TGTGCCAGCTCACCAACTTCGGGTACTGAAGCTTTCTTT. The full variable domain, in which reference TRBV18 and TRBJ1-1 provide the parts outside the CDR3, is NAGVMQNPRHLVRRRGQEARLRCSPMKGHSHVYWYRQLPEEGLKFMVYLQKENIIDESGMPKERFSAEFPKEGPSILRIQQVVRGDSAAYFCASSPTSGTEAFFGQGTRLTVV.

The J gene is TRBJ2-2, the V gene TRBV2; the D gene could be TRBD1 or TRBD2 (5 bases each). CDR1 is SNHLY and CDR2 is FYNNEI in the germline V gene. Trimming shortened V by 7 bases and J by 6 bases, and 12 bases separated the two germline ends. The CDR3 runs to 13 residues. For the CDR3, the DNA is TGTGCCAGCACCCGGGGCAGGGCCGGGGAGCTGTTTTTT. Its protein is CASTRGRAGELFF.

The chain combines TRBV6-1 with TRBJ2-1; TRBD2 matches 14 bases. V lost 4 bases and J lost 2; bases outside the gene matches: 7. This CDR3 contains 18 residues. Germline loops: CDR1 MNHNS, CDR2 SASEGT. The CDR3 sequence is CASSGGLAGGPAYNEQFF. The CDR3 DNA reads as TGTGCCAGCAGTGGAGGACTAGCGGGAGGCCCCGCCTACAATGAGCAGTTCTTC.

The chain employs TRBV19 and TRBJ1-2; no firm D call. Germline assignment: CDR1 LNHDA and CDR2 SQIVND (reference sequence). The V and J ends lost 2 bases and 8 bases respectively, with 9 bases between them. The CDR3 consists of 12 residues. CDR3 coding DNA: TGTGCCAGTAGTATAATACGGGGAGGCTACACCTTC. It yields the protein CASSIIRGGYTF.

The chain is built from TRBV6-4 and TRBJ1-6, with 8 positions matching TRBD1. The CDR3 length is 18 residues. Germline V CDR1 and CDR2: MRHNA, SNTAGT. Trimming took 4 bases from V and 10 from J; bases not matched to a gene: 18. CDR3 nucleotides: TGTGCCAGCAGTGGCTTAGACAGGGGAGAATACTGGAGGTCACCCCTCCACTTT. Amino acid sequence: CASSGLDRGEYWRSPLHF.